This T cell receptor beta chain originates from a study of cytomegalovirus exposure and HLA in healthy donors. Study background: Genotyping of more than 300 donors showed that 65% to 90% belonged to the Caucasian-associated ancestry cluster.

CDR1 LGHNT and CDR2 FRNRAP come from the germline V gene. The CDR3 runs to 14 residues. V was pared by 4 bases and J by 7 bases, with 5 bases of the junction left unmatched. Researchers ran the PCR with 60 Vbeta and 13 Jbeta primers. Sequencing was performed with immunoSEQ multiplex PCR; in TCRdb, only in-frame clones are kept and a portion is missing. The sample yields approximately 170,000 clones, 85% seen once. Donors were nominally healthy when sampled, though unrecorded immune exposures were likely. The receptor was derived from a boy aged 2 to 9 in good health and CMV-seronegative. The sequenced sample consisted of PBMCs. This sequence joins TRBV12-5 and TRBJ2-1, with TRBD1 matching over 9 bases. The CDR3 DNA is TGTGCTAGTGGTTCCGGGACAGGGTTGAATGAGCAGTTCTTC. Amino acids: CASGSGTGLNEQFF.